The clone carrying this TCR beta chain was counted a few times. Its target is not known. This sample is drawn from a study of CD8+ T cells in alopecia areata. Study-level background: The drug, oral tofacitinib, was given to treated patients at 5 to 10 mg twice daily. Among treated patients, severity was scored by affected scalp area percentage.

Study-wide results and caveats: There were many expanded lesional clones persisting in scalp and blood during tofacitinib.

The ends were cut back, 0 bases at V and 4 bases at J, with 10 bases in the middle. The CDR3 contains 14 residues. Germline V gives CDR1 SGHRS, CDR2 YFSETQ. As for treatment: oral pan-JAK inhibitor, 5-10 mg twice daily. The study team obtained lesional scalp punch biopsies and peripheral blood from alopecia areata patients. RNA was isolated and reverse transcribed to cDNA, the sequencing template. The protocol was immunoSEQ multiplex PCR, while the TCRdb copy is restricted to in-frame clones and leaves out a portion. The table includes roughly 200,000 clones, 60% to 70% detected once. The rearrangement uses TRBV5-1 and TRBJ1-2; D gene ambiguous. Sequenced here: CD4+ T cells sorted from blood, sampled at week 4, from a patient treated with tofacitinib. The source is a human donor with alopecia areata. The DNA for the CDR3 is TGCGCCAGCAGCTTGGAGATTTGGGGCTATGGCTACACCTTC. Translating gives CASSLEIWGYGYTF.